The 11 T cell receptor beta chains presented below share a single source sample, sequenced in a study of identical twins. A single record per CDR3 protein comes from TCRdb applying MiXCR to the 5' RACE reads. The sample has under 900,000 distinct CDR3 sequences; around 12% are singletons. The sample also formed part of further work on yellow fever vaccine responses in identical twins.

The sample consisted of PBMCs. The origin of the receptors is a young woman in good health.

V usage is TRBV7-2 and J usage is TRBJ1-1, with no clear D. Germline CDR1 SGHTA, CDR2 FQGNSA. The CDR3 has 15 amino acids. With 0 bases removed from V and 0 bases from J, the gap between germline ends came to 8 bases. CDR3 nucleotide sequence: TGTGCCAGCAGCTTAGCGTCAGGAGTGAACACTGAAGCTTTCTTT. Amino acid sequence: CASSLASGVNTEAFF.

This clonotype occurred a few times. The chain has TRBV20-1 and TRBJ2-1, with 11 bases matching TRBD2. Germline-derived CDR1 and CDR2 are DFQATT and SNEGSKA (reference sequence). This CDR3 contains 16 residues. V lost 2 bases and J lost 7; bases outside the gene matches: 10. The CDR3 nucleotides read TGCAGTGCTAGAACGACTAGCGGGACCCTTGTGAATGAGCAGTTCTTC. Translation gives CSARTTSGTLVNEQFF.

This clonotype has only a few counts. The rearrangement uses TRBV5-1 and TRBJ2-1; 14 bases are a match to TRBD2. J lost 4 bases, V lost 4 bases, and 13 bases had no gene match. This CDR3 has 19 residues. CDR1 is SGHRS, CDR2 YFSETQ, per germline. This chain's CDR3 is CASSPDGTSGRGQYNEQFF. CDR3 DNA sequence: TGCGCCAGCAGCCCGGACGGGACTAGCGGGAGAGGTCAATACAATGAGCAGTTCTTC.

The CDR3 loop reads CASSQGGAGEQYF. The CDR3 DNA sequence: TGTGCCAGCAGCCAAGGGGGGGCCGGGGAGCAGTACTTC. V and J are TRBV25-1 and TRBJ2-7; possibly TRBD2 for D (7 bases). CDR1 and CDR2 (germline): MGHDK, SYGVNS. Trimming pared 6 bases from V and 7 bases from J, leaving 16 bases between. The CDR3 totals 13 residues.

Remarks on this clonotype: An end of the junction differs from the germline gene, which may be a read error. The gene calls are TRBV20-1 and TRBJ2-1; a possible D gene is TRBD2 (6 bases). Germline-derived CDR1 and CDR2 are DFQATT and SNEGSKA (reference sequence). The CDR3 has 13 amino acids. The chain's CDR3 is CSTRLGTYNEQFF. CDR3 sequence (DNA): TGCAGTACTAGACTAGGAACCTACAATGAGCAGTTCTTC.

This clonotype was counted ten times or more. This chain links TRBV5-1 with TRBJ2-5; 8 nucleotides match TRBD1. The CDR3 runs to 14 residues. Per germline, CDR1 SGHRS and CDR2 YFSETQ. V shed 1 base, J shed 5 bases, and the junction held 4 bases outside the gene matches. The CDR3 region has the DNA TGCGCCAGCAGCTTGACAGGGGGTGGTGAGACCCAGTACTTC. Its protein is CASSLTGGGETQYF. The variable domain in full, completed from reference TRBV5-1 and TRBJ2-5, reads KAGVTQTPRYLIKTRGQQVTLSCSPISGHRSVSWYQQTPGQGLQFLFEYFSETQRNKGNFPGRFSGRQFSNSRSEMNVSTLELGDSALYLCASSLTGGGETQYFGPGTRLLVL.

The CDR3 protein is CASSFHNPGELFF. Here the CDR3 DNA reads TGTGCCAGCAGCTTTCACAACCCCGGGGAGCTGTTTTTT. This rearrangement joins TRBV11-2 to TRBJ2-2; D is unresolved. The ends were cut back, 3 bases at V and 6 bases at J, with 8 bases in the middle. Per germline, CDR1 SGHAT and CDR2 FQNNGV. CDR3 length: 13 amino acids. The complete variable domain, with remaining parts taken from reference TRBV11-2 and TRBJ2-2, reads EAGVAQSPRYKIIEKRQSVAFWCNPISGHATLYWYQQILGQGPKLLIQFQNNGVVDDSQLPKDRFSAERLKGVDSTLKIQPAKLEDSAVYLCASSFHNPGELFFGEGSRLTVL.

This clonotype has a count of ten or more. The chain joins TRBV12-3 or TRBV12-4 to TRBJ1-1; D possibly corresponds to TRBD1 (5 bases). The CDR3 is made up of 16 amino acids. V was shortened by 1 base and J by 4 bases, with 16 bases between the two germline ends. The CDR3 DNA reads TGTGCCAGCAGTTTAGTATGGAGGGGAAGGGGCACTGAAGCTTTCTTT. This gives the protein CASSLVWRGRGTEAFF.

This sequence joins TRBV29-1 and TRBJ2-1, with D perhaps TRBD2 (6 bases). CDR1 and CDR2 from the germline V gene are SQVTM and ANQGSEA. The germline V and J ends were trimmed by 5 bases and 1 base, with 9 bases remaining between them. The CDR3 sequence is 13 residues long. CDR3 in amino acids: CSVLRGSYNEQFF. The DNA of the CDR3 is TGCAGCGTTCTCCGGGGGTCCTACAATGAGCAGTTCTTC.

This clonotype appeared a few times. The chain has TRBV10-3 and TRBJ2-5; TRBD2 matches at 8 bases. Germline V gene lookup returns CDR1 ENHRY and CDR2 SYGVKD. V shed 2 bases, J shed 4 bases, and the junction held 6 bases outside the gene matches. The CDR3 loop spans 15 amino acids. CDR3 sequence (DNA): TGTGCCATCAGTGAGAGCGGGAGTATTGGAGAGACCCAGTACTTC. This encodes CAISESGSIGETQYF.

This clonotype has only a few counts. The chain is built from TRBV2 and TRBJ1-5; possibly TRBD1 for D (5 bases). Trimming removed 1 base from V and 3 bases from J, with 10 bases in between. The CDR3 has 15 residues. Germline-derived CDR1 and CDR2 are SNHLY and FYNNEI. The CDR3 region has the DNA TGTGCCAGCAGTGAAGAGGGAGGGACCAATCAGCCCCAGCATTTT. As protein: CASSEEGGTNQPQHF.